The 28 T cell receptor beta chains in this list originate from one sample, sequenced in a study of cytomegalovirus exposure and HLA in healthy donors. It was with 60 Vbeta and 13 Jbeta primers that the PCR ran. The repertoire was sequenced with immunoSEQ multiplex PCR; TCRdb's copy has only in-frame clones and lacks some. This sample has approximately 170,000 clones, with 85% found just once. What was sequenced was PBMCs. Source of these receptors: a boy aged 2 to 9 in good health and CMV-seronegative.

V gene TRBV7-6 combines with J gene TRBJ2-7, with TRBD2 matching 11 bases. CDR1 SGHVS and CDR2 FNYEAQ come from the germline V gene. The junction had 10 bases not matched to a gene; V was cut back by 3 bases and J by 3 bases. This CDR3 is 17 amino acids long. CDR3 coding DNA: TGTGCCAGCAGCTTGGTGAAAGGGACTAGCGGATTCTACGAGCAGTACTTC. It encodes CASSLVKGTSGFYEQYF.

A single count supports this clone. This chain links TRBV30 with TRBJ2-2; a possible D gene is TRBD2 (6 bases). Germline V CDR1 and CDR2: GTSNPN, SVGIG (reference sequence). V was pared by 3 bases and J by 7 bases, with 12 bases between. The CDR3 consists of 13 residues. CDR3 sequence: CAWSGGIGGELFF. The CDR3 DNA follows: TGTGCCTGGAGCGGGGGAATAGGCGGGGAGCTGTTTTTT.

This chain links TRBV2 with TRBJ2-5, with a possible D match to TRBD2 (5 bases). The J call may not be correct, given that the DNA end is closer to TRBJ2-7. Looked up from germline, CDR1 is SNHLY and CDR2 is FYNNEI. This CDR3 has 14 residues. CDR3 region: CASSDGGLSYEQYF. The CDR3 DNA sequence: TGTGCCAGCAGTGACGGCGGACTCTCCTACGAGCAGTACTTC.

This chain connects TRBV6-5 to TRBJ1-2, with a tentative D call TRBD1 (5 bases). CDR3 size: 13 residues. Germline CDR1 and CDR2: MNHEY and SVGAGI. Trimming stripped 5 bases from V and 4 bases from J, with 11 bases between. This CDR3 is CASSLDSTYGYTF. CDR3 DNA sequence: TGTGCCAGCAGTCTAGACAGTACCTATGGCTACACCTTC.

The chain employs TRBV5-4 and TRBJ2-5, with D maybe TRBD2 (7 bases). V lost 4 bases to trimming and J lost 5 bases, with 15 bases between them. Germline V gene lookup returns CDR1 SGHNT and CDR2 YYREEE (reference sequence). The CDR3 runs 14 residues. The CDR3 DNA reads as TGTGCCAGCAGCCGCTGGGGGGGCGGTGAGACCCAGTACTTC. It specifies CASSRWGGGETQYF.

This sequence joins TRBV10-1 and TRBJ1-5, with TRBD1 as a possible D gene (6 bases). V lost 8 bases, J lost 0 bases, and 17 bases lay in between. Germline loops: CDR1 WNHNN, CDR2 SYGVQD (reference sequence). CDR3 length: 16 amino acids. This chain's CDR3 is CASWSEDRTSNQPQHF. In DNA form, the CDR3 reads TGCGCCAGCTGGTCAGAAGACAGGACTAGCAATCAGCCCCAGCATTTT.

This clone came up once. The rearrangement uses TRBV9 and TRBJ2-7; D is perhaps TRBD1 (6 bases). CDR3 size: 15 residues. Per germline, CDR1 SGDLS and CDR2 YYNGEE. V was pared by 0 bases and J by 1 base, with 11 bases between. As DNA, the CDR3 is TGTGCCAGCAGCGTAGGTGGACAGAGGTCCTACGAGCAGTACTTC. This gives the protein CASSVGGQRSYEQYF.

V usage is TRBV6-5 and J usage is TRBJ2-7; TRBD1 is a possible D gene (6 bases). The V gene lost 5 bases and the J gene lost 1 base, with 9 bases spanning the gap. The CDR3 is 13 amino acids. Germline V CDR1 and CDR2: MNHEY, SVGAGI. Written as DNA, the CDR3 is TGTGCCAGCAGTGGACAGAATTCCTACGAGCAGTACGTC. As protein: CASSGQNSYEQYV.

The V call is TRBV9, the J call TRBJ2-2; 11 bases are a match to TRBD2. CDR3 length equals 15 residues. CDR1 and CDR2 (germline): SGDLS, YYNGEE. V lost 6 bases to trimming and J lost 5 bases; unmatched junction nucleotides: 6. CDR3 bases: TGTGCCAGCAAATCTGGGACTAGCGGAACCGGGGAGCTGTTTTTT. This encodes CASKSGTSGTGELFF.

This clone occurred once. The chain employs TRBV19 and TRBJ1-5; 9 bases match TRBD1. The CDR3 extends over 13 amino acids. J was trimmed by 7 bases and V by 6 bases; bases with no gene match: 4. Germline assignment: CDR1 LNHDA and CDR2 SQIVND (reference sequence). CDR3 sequence: CASSRTGAQPQHF. In DNA form, the CDR3 reads TGTGCCAGTAGCCGGACAGGGGCCCAGCCCCAGCATTTT.

This rearrangement joins TRBV7-3 to TRBJ2-2; TRBD2 matches at 12 bases. The germline V gene encodes CDR1 SGHTA and CDR2 FQGTGA. There are 16 residues in the CDR3. The V and J ends lost 4 bases and 6 bases, in that order; junction bases with no gene match: 6. The CDR3 DNA reads as TGTGCCAGCAGCTCCCGACTAGCGGGAGCGTCCGGGGAGCTGTTTTTT. This translates into CASSSRLAGASGELFF.

This rearrangement joins TRBV4-2 to TRBJ2-5, with D unclear. The CDR3 sequence is 15 residues long. Germline V gives CDR1 LGHNA, CDR2 YNFKEQ. The germline V and J ends were trimmed by 2 bases and 2 bases, with 12 bases remaining between them. DNA of the CDR3: TGTGCCAGCAGCCAAACGTCAAAACTTCAAGAGACCCAGTACTTC. Its translation: CASSQTSKLQETQYF.

The V and J genes are TRBV7-9 and TRBJ2-3; the match to TRBD2 covers 10 bases. Looked up from germline, CDR1 is SEHNR and CDR2 is FQNEAQ (reference sequence). The V segment lost 5 bases and the J segment 0 bases; nucleotides outside the gene matches: 2. The CDR3 runs to 15 residues. This CDR3 is CASSPTSGSTDTQYF. CDR3 nucleotides: TGTGCCAGCAGCCCGACTAGCGGGAGCACAGATACGCAGTATTTT.

The rearrangement joins TRBV4-1 to TRBJ2-5, with 14 bases identical to TRBD2. The CDR3 consists of 16 residues. From germline, CDR1 is MGHRA and CDR2 YSYEKL. The ends lost 1 base at V and 4 bases at J; junction bases unmatched: 2. Written as DNA, the CDR3 is TGCGCCAGCAGCCAAGGGGGACTAGCGGGAGTAGAGACCCAGTACTTC. This encodes CASSQGGLAGVETQYF.

This chain connects TRBV25-1 to TRBJ1-1; 9 bases are a match to TRBD1. Germline V gene lookup returns CDR1 MGHDK and CDR2 SYGVNS. The CDR3 runs to 16 residues. The trim removed 7 bases at V and 0 bases at J, leaving 9 bases unmatched. The CDR3 spells CASIPTGQGLNTEAFF. CDR3 DNA sequence: TGTGCCAGCATCCCCACGGGACAGGGTTTGAACACTGAAGCTTTCTTT. Full variable domain (outside the CDR3, taken from reference TRBV25-1 and TRBJ1-1): EADIYQTPRYLVIGTGKKITLECSQTMGHDKMYWYQQDPGMELHLIHYSYGVNSTEKGDLSSESTVSRIRTEHFPLTLESARPSHTSQYLCASIPTGQGLNTEAFFGQGTRLTVV.

About this clone itself: It is unclear where the CDR3 begins or ends on the DNA, so no DNA is shown, and the CDR3 is as TCRdb lists it. The chain recombines TRBV30 with TRBJ1-2; the table gives TRBD1 as D, unverified against the DNA. Germline CDR1 and CDR2: GTSNPN and SVGIG (reference sequence). From its first to its last residue, the CDR3 has 12 amino acids. The CDR3 loop reads CAFGPGAYGYTF.

The DNA of the CDR3 is TGTGCCAGCACCGGAGGGAGGGACACCGGGGAGCTGTTTTTT. Encoded protein: CASTGGRDTGELFF. The chain recombines TRBV2 with TRBJ2-2; 7 positions match TRBD2. V shed 7 bases, J shed 3 bases, and the junction held 5 bases outside the gene matches. This CDR3 has 14 residues. Per germline, CDR1 SNHLY and CDR2 FYNNEI.

CDR3 amino acids: CASSLDRVSYNEQFF. The CDR3 DNA reads as TGTGCCAGCAGCTTAGACAGGGTAAGCTACAATGAGCAGTTCTTC. The chain combines TRBV7-6 with TRBJ2-1; perhaps TRBD1 as D (6 bases). This CDR3 contains 15 residues. Germline V gene sequence: CDR1 SGHVS, CDR2 FNYEAQ. Between the trimmed V and J ends, which lost 1 base and 3 bases, there was a span of 10 bases.

This clone was seen only once. This chain links TRBV27 with TRBJ2-4, with 8 bases aligning to TRBD2. Unmatched junction bases numbered 8, after V lost 7 bases and J lost 6 bases. Germline V gene sequence: CDR1 MNHEY, CDR2 SMNVEV (reference sequence). The CDR3 totals 14 residues. The CDR3: CASNREGVVNIQYF. The DNA for the CDR3 is TGTGCCAGCAATCGGGAGGGCGTCGTAAACATTCAGTACTTC.

V and J are TRBV2 and TRBJ2-7; D not resolved. The CDR3 is 8 amino acids. Germline loops: CDR1 SNHLY, CDR2 FYNNEI. DNA of the CDR3: TGTGCCAGCAACCAAAACCCGGTC. Amino acid sequence: CASNQNPV.

CDR3 region: CASSQDPGEHYEQYF. For the CDR3, the DNA is TGTGCCAGCAGCCAAGATCCGGGAGAGCACTACGAGCAGTACTTC. The chain is built from TRBV4-2 and TRBJ2-7, with D possibly being TRBD2 (6 bases). The germline V and J ends were trimmed by 0 bases and 3 bases, with 12 bases remaining between them. This CDR3 has 15 amino acids. Germline CDR1 is LGHNA and CDR2 is YNFKEQ.

The V gene is TRBV27, the J gene TRBJ2-6; D is uncertain. This CDR3 is built from 15 residues. Germline loops: CDR1 MNHEY, CDR2 SMNVEV (reference sequence). V was pared by 6 bases and J by 0 bases, with 9 bases between. The CDR3 is CASRTHRSGANVLTF. The CDR3 bases are TGTGCCAGCAGAACACATCGCTCTGGGGCCAACGTCCTGACTTTC.

The J gene is TRBJ1-2, the V gene TRBV19; D remains unclear. V lost 2 bases, J lost 7 bases, and 11 bases lay in between. This CDR3 is 13 amino acids long. Germline lookup yields CDR1 LNHDA and CDR2 SQIVND (reference sequence). As DNA, the CDR3 is TGTGCCAGTAGTATACGGGGAGGTGCTGGCTACACCTTC. Translating gives CASSIRGGAGYTF. Full variable domain (rest looked up from reference TRBV19 and TRBJ1-2): DGGITQSPKYLFRKEGQNVTLSCEQNLNHDAMYWYRQDPGQGLRLIYYSQIVNDFQKGDIAEGYSVSREKKESFPLTVTSAQKNPTAFYLCASSIRGGAGYTFGSGTRLTVV.

This chain joins TRBV11-2 and TRBJ1-2; TRBD1 matches 8 bases. Losses at the gene ends were 5 bases for V and 4 bases for J; bases not matched to a gene: 9. CDR3 length equals 15 residues. Germline V CDR1 and CDR2: SGHAT, FQNNGV. CDR3 DNA: TGTGCCAGCAGCGCTCTCAGGGGGCAGGTCTATGGCTACACCTTC. It codes for CASSALRGQVYGYTF.

V and J are TRBV27 and TRBJ2-7, with D possibly being TRBD2 (7 bases). V dropped 6 bases and J dropped 5 bases, with 17 bases sitting between them. Germline V CDR1 and CDR2: MNHEY, SMNVEV (reference sequence). The CDR3 consists of 14 residues. CDR3: CASSPRGGSHEQYF. The CDR3 DNA reads as TGTGCCAGCAGCCCCAGGGGCGGGAGCCACGAGCAGTACTTC.

This clone was recorded once. The chain uses TRBV5-8 and TRBJ2-2, with D possibly being TRBD1 (5 bases). Trimming shortened V by 10 bases and J by 3 bases, and 13 bases separated the two germline ends. Germline loops: CDR1 SGHTS, CDR2 YDEGEE. The CDR3 is made up of 13 amino acids. CDR3 sequence (DNA): TGTGCCGGTACAGGATCCTACACCGGGGAGCTGTTTTTT. Translated, it gives CAGTGSYTGELFF. The full variable domain, completed using reference TRBV5-8 and TRBJ2-2, is EAGVTQSPTHLIKTRGQQATLRCSPISGHTSVYWYQQALGLGLQFLLWYDEGEERNRGNFPPRFSGRQFPNYSSELNVNALELEDSALYLCAGTGSYTGELFFGEGSRLTVL.

The chain has TRBV6-7 and TRBJ2-1, with 9 bases matching TRBD2. TRBV6-7 is filed as an ORF, its function uncertain. V gave up 8 bases and J gave up 2 bases; unmatched junction bases: 4. This CDR3 region has 14 residues. The CDR3 sequence is CASLAGGPYNEQFF. The CDR3 nucleotides read TGTGCCAGCTTGGCGGGAGGGCCCTACAATGAGCAGTTCTTC.

The sample holds a few counts of this clone. The rearrangement joins TRBV6-1 to TRBJ1-1; D is ambiguous. Germline V lookup: CDR1 MNHNS, CDR2 SASEGT. The germline V and J ends were trimmed by 2 bases and 11 bases, with 15 bases remaining between them. CDR3 length: 13 residues. The CDR3: CASSETANLRAFF. The DNA for the CDR3 is TGTGCCAGCAGTGAAACCGCGAATTTGCGGGCTTTCTTT.